The 22 T cell receptor beta chains presented below share a single source sample, sequenced in a study of blood T cell repertoires in COVID-19. Using immunoSEQ multiplex PCR, the repertoire was profiled, and TCRdb retains in-frame clones only, with some absent. The repertoire holds 200,000 to 250,000 clones, less than 85% seen once, with 4.9% in the top ten. The sample consisted of peripheral blood. The receptors here all came from a woman older than 75 with active or convalescent COVID-19.

V is TRBV29-1 and J is TRBJ1-2; possibly TRBD1 for D (5 bases). The CDR3 is made up of 12 amino acids. Germline CDR1 SQVTM, CDR2 ANQGSEA. The V gene lost 3 bases and the J gene lost 7 bases, with 12 bases spanning the gap. The CDR3 DNA reads TGCAGCGTTGATGGGGGGGTCGGTGGCTACACCTTC. Protein sequence: CSVDGGVGGYTF.

This chain connects TRBV28 to TRBJ2-5; 7 bases match TRBD1. V was clipped by 5 bases and J by 1 base; unmatched bases: 7. The germline V gene has CDR1 MDHEN and CDR2 SYDVKM. The CDR3 is 15 amino acids. The CDR3 coding sequence is TGTGCCAGCAGTCCGGGGACAGATATCCAAGAGACCCAGTACTTC. Amino acid sequence: CASSPGTDIQETQYF.

The gene calls are TRBV28 and TRBJ2-1; TRBD2 matches 14 bases. V was pared by 6 bases and J by 7 bases, with 8 bases of the junction left unmatched. Germline V CDR1 and CDR2: MDHEN, SYDVKM. The CDR3 sequence is 16 residues long. The CDR3 sequence: CASSPTGTSGSNEQFF. The CDR3 DNA reads as TGTGCCAGCAGCCCGACCGGGACTAGCGGGAGTAATGAGCAGTTCTTC.

V usage is TRBV12-5 and J usage is TRBJ2-1; 10 bases are shared with TRBD2. In germline, CDR1 is LGHNT, CDR2 FRNRAP. Unmatched junction bases numbered 9, after V lost 3 bases and J lost 4 bases. There are 17 residues in the CDR3. CDR3 protein: CASGLGNLAGAYNEQFF. CDR3 DNA: TGTGCTAGTGGTTTAGGTAACCTAGCGGGAGCATACAATGAGCAGTTCTTC.

The CDR3 region is CASSFGTEQETQYF. As DNA, the CDR3 is TGTGCCAGCAGCTTTGGGACAGAACAAGAGACCCAGTACTTC. This sequence joins TRBV9 and TRBJ2-5, with 7 bases that match TRBD1. The junction had 5 bases not matched to a gene; V was cut back by 4 bases and J by 2 bases. CDR3 length equals 14 residues. From germline, CDR1 is SGDLS and CDR2 YYNGEE.

This chain links TRBV5-1 with TRBJ1-2; TRBD1 matches 8 bases. Germline V gives CDR1 SGHRS, CDR2 YFSETQ. V shed 6 bases, J shed 8 bases, and the junction held 18 bases outside the gene matches. This CDR3 contains 16 residues. The CDR3 DNA reads TGCGCCAGCACCCCCGGGACAGGCACCCTGGGTGGCGGCTACACCTTC. Protein sequence: CASTPGTGTLGGGYTF.

V usage is TRBV5-1 and J usage is TRBJ2-7; 7 bases are shared with TRBD1. The ends lost 4 bases at V and 3 bases at J; junction bases unmatched: 1. Looked up from germline, CDR1 is SGHRS and CDR2 is YFSETQ. CDR3 size: 12 residues. In DNA, the CDR3 is TGCGCCAGCAGCCGGGACAGCTACGAGCAGTACTTC. Its protein product is CASSRDSYEQYF.

The V gene is TRBV7-8, the J gene TRBJ1-3; D gene unclear. V was shortened by 1 base and J by 11 bases, with 12 bases between the two germline ends. The CDR3 is 13 amino acids. Looked up from germline, CDR1 is SGHVS and CDR2 is FQNEAQ. CDR3 region: CASSLGGGYAIYF. The CDR3 bases are TGTGCCAGCAGCTTAGGCGGAGGATACGCCATATATTTT.

The rearrangement uses TRBV2 and TRBJ1-6, with TRBD1 identical over 8 bases. Germline CDR1 and CDR2: SNHLY and FYNNEI. The CDR3 sequence is 14 residues long. Unmatched junction bases numbered 6, after V lost 9 bases and J lost 5 bases. CDR3 sequence: CARGRTGNNSPLHF. Here the CDR3 DNA reads TGTGCCAGGGGGAGGACAGGGAATAATTCACCCCTCCACTTT. Together with reference TRBV2 and TRBJ1-6, the CDR3 gives the full variable domain: EPEVTQTPSHQVTQMGQEVILRCVPISNHLYFYWYRQILGQKVEFLVSFYNNEISEKSEIFDDQFSVERPDGSNFTLKIRSTKLEDSAMYFCARGRTGNNSPLHFGNGTRLTVT.

This clone was seen a handful of times. The rearrangement links TRBV5-6 to TRBJ1-2; D gene uncertain. The CDR3 is made up of 13 amino acids. Germline loops: CDR1 SGHDT, CDR2 YYEEEE. V was cut by 7 bases and J by 8 bases, with 18 bases left in between. Here the CDR3 reads CASAWSGREGYTF. The CDR3 DNA follows: TGTGCCAGCGCCTGGTCTGGGAGGGAAGGCTACACCTTC.

The chain couples TRBV6-1 to TRBJ2-7; TRBD1 is a possible D gene (5 bases). The germline V gene encodes CDR1 MNHNS and CDR2 SASEGT. Trimming stripped 2 bases from V and 5 bases from J, with 10 bases between. This CDR3 spans 13 amino acids. CDR3 region: CASSETYRHEQYF. The CDR3, as DNA: TGTGCCAGCAGTGAAACATACAGGCACGAGCAGTACTTC.

The V call is TRBV9, the J call TRBJ1-6, with 9 bases aligning to TRBD1. Per the germline V gene, CDR1 is SGDLS and CDR2 is YYNGEE. CDR3 length equals 21 residues. V lost 0 bases, J lost 2 bases, and 15 bases stayed unmatched. DNA of the CDR3: TGTGCCAGCAGCGTAGGACTATTGGCGGGGACAGGGAGTGCCTATAATTCACCCCTCCACTTT. Encoded protein: CASSVGLLAGTGSAYNSPLHF.

The chain links TRBV2 to TRBJ2-2; 16 nucleotides agree with TRBD2. The CDR3 is 18 amino acids. Germline loops: CDR1 SNHLY, CDR2 FYNNEI. V gave up 6 bases and J gave up 4 bases; unmatched junction bases: 8. CDR3 protein: CASRYGTSGRVGTGELFF. CDR3 DNA: TGTGCCAGCAGATACGGGACTAGCGGGAGGGTCGGCACCGGGGAGCTGTTTTTT.

The CDR3 protein is CASGAWGTVDTQYF. In DNA form, the CDR3 reads TGTGCCAGCGGGGCTTGGGGGACAGTAGATACGCAGTATTTT. The V call is TRBV14, the J call TRBJ2-3; 7 bases line up with TRBD1. From germline, CDR1 is SGHDN and CDR2 FVKESK. The CDR3 has 14 amino acids. Losses at the gene ends were 8 bases for V and 5 bases for J; bases not matched to a gene: 10.

The chain carries TRBV7-9 and TRBJ1-5; TRBD1 might be the D (6 bases). The germline V gene encodes CDR1 SEHNR and CDR2 FQNEAQ (reference sequence). The CDR3 consists of 13 residues. V was clipped by 6 bases and J by 5 bases, with 11 bases between them. As DNA, the CDR3 is TGTGCCAGCAGGGACAGCCTTGATCAGCCCCAGCATTTT. Translation: CASRDSLDQPQHF.

This clone was seen just once. The chain couples TRBV5-1 to TRBJ2-1, with 14 bases lining up with TRBD2. Germline-derived CDR1 and CDR2 are SGHRS and YFSETQ. V was pared by 3 bases and J by 0 bases, with 5 bases of the junction left unmatched. CDR3 length: 18 amino acids. CDR3 sequence: CASSSGLAGVSSYNEQFF. In DNA form, the CDR3 reads TGCGCCAGCAGCTCGGGACTAGCGGGGGTGAGCTCCTACAATGAGCAGTTCTTC.

This chain connects TRBV6-5 to TRBJ2-1; D is possibly TRBD1 (6 bases). The V end lost 2 bases, the J end lost 8 bases, and 16 bases lay between the germline ends. There are 15 residues in the CDR3. Germline CDR1 MNHEY, CDR2 SVGAGI. The CDR3 here is CASSYRLQGYHEQFF. The CDR3 coding sequence is TGTGCCAGCAGTTACAGGTTGCAGGGGTACCATGAGCAGTTCTTC.

This clone turned up a few times. The V and J genes are TRBV2 and TRBJ1-6, with a tentative D call TRBD1 (5 bases). Germline assignment: CDR1 SNHLY and CDR2 FYNNEI. Trimming shortened V by 6 bases and J by 8 bases, and 17 bases separated the two germline ends. CDR3 length: 15 residues. CDR3 in amino acids: CASSPRQFRYSPLHF. For the CDR3, the DNA is TGTGCCAGCAGCCCGAGACAGTTTCGGTATTCACCCCTCCACTTT.

V gene TRBV7-9 combines with J gene TRBJ2-7, with 9 bases that match TRBD1. In germline, CDR1 is SEHNR, CDR2 FQNEAQ (reference sequence). This CDR3 is built from 14 residues. V shed 4 bases, J shed 6 bases, and the junction held 7 bases outside the gene matches. The CDR3 here is CASSSGTGIPEQYF. In DNA, the CDR3 is TGTGCCAGCAGCTCCGGGACAGGGATCCCCGAGCAGTACTTC.

The chain is built from TRBV5-5 and TRBJ2-1, with TRBD2 matching over 8 bases. In germline, CDR1 is SGHKS, CDR2 YYEKEE (reference sequence). J was trimmed by 12 bases and V by 1 base; bases with no gene match: 15. CDR3 size: 16 residues. The CDR3 protein is CASSLHPGGVLVRQFF. DNA of the CDR3: TGTGCCAGCAGCTTGCATCCGGGAGGGGTGTTGGTACGGCAGTTCTTC.

The chain carries TRBV21-1 and TRBJ1-5; the table calls TRBD1, which could not be checked here. TRBV21-1 is termed a pseudogene. The CDR3 consists of 13 residues. The DNA of the CDR3 is TGTGCCAGCACTAGACAGGGAAATCAGCCCCAGCATTTT. It is translated as CASTRQGNQPQHF.

V and J are TRBV5-1 and TRBJ2-1, with 7 bases lining up with TRBD2. The CDR3 runs to 17 residues. Germline lookup yields CDR1 SGHRS and CDR2 YFSETQ. Trimming took 0 bases from V and 0 from J; bases not matched to a gene: 6. The CDR3 is CASSLGTSAGSYNEQFF. CDR3 sequence (DNA): TGCGCCAGCAGCTTGGGAACTAGCGCAGGCTCCTACAATGAGCAGTTCTTC.